This entry lists 30 T cell receptor beta chains sequenced from one sample in a study of T cell responses to AZD1222 COVID-19 vaccine. The data were produced by immunoSEQ multiplex PCR, yet TCRdb's version contains in-frame clones alone and is incomplete. The repertoire holds 150,000 or so clones, with roughly nine tenths as singletons. The input for sequencing was peripheral blood, taken on day 0 of AZD1222 vaccination. These receptors were taken from an adult in good health.

This clone was observed once. The CDR3 DNA follows: TGTGCCAGCAGAAAGATTGGGCTGAATCCCTACGAGCAGTACTTC. Amino acids: CASRKIGLNPYEQYF. This chain joins TRBV27 and TRBJ2-7, with no clear D. CDR1 and CDR2 (germline): MNHEY, SMNVEV (reference sequence). The CDR3 contains 15 residues. Trimming cost V 6 bases and J 2 bases, with 17 bases left between them.

The chain employs TRBV4-3 and TRBJ2-7; 11 positions match TRBD2. The CDR3 sequence is 16 residues long. Trimming removed 1 base from V and 3 bases from J; junction bases left unmatched: 5. CDR1 is LGHNA, CDR2 YSLEER, per germline. The CDR3: CASSQVTSGRFYEQYF. The DNA for the CDR3 is TGCGCCAGCAGCCAAGTTACTAGCGGGAGATTCTACGAGCAGTACTTC.

CDR3 sequence reads: CASSQRGKGDTQYF. Here the CDR3 DNA reads TGTGCCAGCAGCCAAAGGGGGAAGGGAGATACGCAGTATTTT. The gene calls are TRBV3-1 (or the pseudogene TRBV3-2) and TRBJ2-3; D perhaps matches TRBD1 (6 bases). The length of the CDR3 is 14 residues. Trimming removed 2 bases at V and 5 bases at J, with 11 bases between. Per germline, CDR1 LGHDT and CDR2 YNNKEL (reference sequence).

This chain links TRBV25-1 with TRBJ1-3; no reliable D call. Trimming removed 0 bases from V and 0 bases from J, with 9 bases in between. Germline V gives CDR1 MGHDK, CDR2 SYGVNS. This CDR3 region has 16 residues. CDR3 sequence: CASSEYEVFSGNTIYF. For the CDR3, the DNA is TGTGCCAGCAGTGAATATGAGGTTTTCTCTGGAAACACCATATATTTT.

The J gene is TRBJ1-5, the V gene TRBV19; 7 bases are shared with TRBD1. V lost 7 bases to trimming and J lost 7 bases; unmatched junction nucleotides: 13. This CDR3 has 15 residues. The germline gives CDR1 LNHDA, CDR2 SQIVND (reference sequence). CDR3 nucleotide sequence: TGTGCCAGTACGAGTATCAGGGGGATTGGGCAGCCCCAGCATTTT. Protein: CASTSIRGIGQPQHF. The full variable domain, its missing parts supplied by reference TRBV19 and TRBJ1-5, is DGGITQSPKYLFRKEGQNVTLSCEQNLNHDAMYWYRQDPGQGLRLIYYSQIVNDFQKGDIAEGYSVSREKKESFPLTVTSAQKNPTAFYLCASTSIRGIGQPQHFGDGTRLSIL.

This chain uses TRBV3-1 (or the pseudogene TRBV3-2) with TRBJ2-7; D is perhaps TRBD2 (5 bases). This CDR3 is 13 amino acids long. Per germline, CDR1 LGHDT and CDR2 YNNKEL (reference sequence). Trimming removed 9 bases from V and 7 bases from J, with 19 bases in between. CDR3 residues: CASRKRTEEEQYF. The CDR3 bases are TGTGCCAGTCGTAAACGGACTGAGGAGGAGCAGTACTTC.

The chain has TRBV27 and TRBJ1-6, with TRBD1 matching over 7 bases. The length of the CDR3 is 15 residues. Germline CDR1 is MNHEY and CDR2 is SMNVEV (reference sequence). V dropped 5 bases and J dropped 5; count of bases not matched to a gene: 6. The CDR3 DNA reads TGTGCCAGCAGTCCCCGACAGGGAGATAATTCACCCCTCCACTTT. This gives the protein CASSPRQGDNSPLHF.

The genes are TRBV7-2 and TRBJ2-5; tentatively, D is TRBD1 or TRBD2 (5 bases each). In germline, CDR1 is SGHTA, CDR2 FQGNSA. There are 15 residues in the CDR3. V lost 5 bases and J lost 1, with 14 bases in between. CDR3 nucleotides: TGTGCCAGCAGCCGGGGACCAGCGGTCCAAGAGACCCAGTACTTC. Translated, it gives CASSRGPAVQETQYF. Variable domain in full (rest from reference TRBV7-2 and TRBJ2-5): GAGVSQSPSNKVTEKGKDVELRCDPISGHTALYWYRQSLGQGLEFLIYFQGNSAPDKSGLPSDRFSAERTGGSVSTLTIQRTQQEDSAVYLCASSRGPAVQETQYFGPGTRLLVL.

The gene calls are TRBV6-5 and TRBJ1-2; the D is unclear. The CDR3 spans 11 residues. V dropped 5 bases and J dropped 8 bases, with 9 bases sitting between them. Germline V CDR1 and CDR2: MNHEY, SVGAGI. The CDR3 DNA sequence: TGTGCCAGCAGTCGAGCGGGGGGCTACACCTTC. It is translated as CASSRAGGYTF.

The CDR3: CASSPEYRVGNTIYF. CDR3 sequence (DNA): TGTGCCAGCTCACCCGAATACAGGGTTGGAAACACCATATATTTT. V is TRBV18 and J is TRBJ1-3, with D perhaps TRBD1 (6 bases). Germline CDR1 KGHSH, CDR2 LQKENI. The ends were cut back, 3 bases at V and 3 bases at J, with 12 bases in the middle. CDR3 length equals 15 residues.

This clone was found once. The V gene is TRBV28, the J gene TRBJ1-2; perhaps TRBD1 as D (5 bases). Trimming cost V 8 bases and J 4 bases, with 17 bases left between them. Germline CDR1 is MDHEN and CDR2 is SYDVKM. This CDR3 contains 14 residues. This CDR3 reads CASFTIQGGYGYTF. The CDR3 bases are TGTGCCAGCTTCACTATCCAGGGCGGCTATGGCTACACCTTC.

This rearrangement joins TRBV10-1 to TRBJ2-7; D is possibly TRBD2 (6 bases). CDR1 is WNHNN and CDR2 is SYGVQD in the germline V gene (reference sequence). The CDR3 has 14 residues. The ends were cut back, 0 bases at V and 5 bases at J, with 11 bases in the middle. The CDR3 is CASSESTREDEQYF. In DNA, the CDR3 is TGCGCCAGCAGTGAGTCGACCAGGGAGGACGAGCAGTACTTC.

V and J are TRBV5-1 and TRBJ2-5; tentative D call: TRBD1 (6 bases). Germline-derived CDR1 and CDR2 are SGHRS and YFSETQ. Between the trimmed V and J ends, which lost 0 bases and 4 bases, there was a span of 16 bases. The CDR3 totals 16 residues. CDR3 amino acids: CASSLGDMARGETQYF. DNA of the CDR3: TGCGCCAGCAGCTTGGGGGACATGGCGAGAGGAGAGACCCAGTACTTC.

J is TRBJ1-3 and V is TRBV2, with a tentative D call TRBD1 (6 bases). Trimming pared 4 bases from V and 4 bases from J, leaving 17 bases between. This CDR3 is built from 16 residues. Germline V gene data show CDR1 as SNHLY and CDR2 as FYNNEI. CDR3 region: CASSALGGTTGNTIYF. Written as DNA, the CDR3 is TGTGCCAGCAGTGCGCTAGGGGGGACGACGGGAAACACCATATATTTT.

This clone was seen just once. The rearrangement uses TRBV15 and TRBJ1-6, with 9 bases that match TRBD1. The length of the CDR3 is 15 residues. Trimming at V came to 1 base and at J to 8 bases, leaving 3 bases not matched to a gene. The germline CDR1 and CDR2 sequences are LNHNV and YYDKDF (reference sequence). The CDR3: CATSRVWTGDSPLHF. The DNA for the CDR3 is TGTGCCACCAGCAGAGTATGGACAGGGGATTCACCCCTCCACTTT.

This clone showed up just a few times. The chain has TRBV4-3 and TRBJ2-2; 7 bases agree with TRBD1. CDR3 length: 16 residues. V gave up 0 bases and J gave up 4 bases; unmatched junction bases: 5. The germline CDR1 and CDR2 sequences are LGHNA and YSLEER. Written as DNA, the CDR3 is TGCGCCAGCAGCCAAGAGGCGGCAGGGGGCACCGGGGAGCTGTTTTTT. It yields the protein CASSQEAAGGTGELFF.

The V gene is TRBV9, the J gene TRBJ2-1; 9 positions agree with TRBD2. Looked up from germline, CDR1 is SGDLS and CDR2 is YYNGEE. The CDR3 length is 15 residues. The trim removed 0 bases at V and 6 bases at J, leaving 4 bases unmatched. The CDR3 is CASSVGGRAGNEQFF. In nucleotides, the CDR3 is TGTGCCAGCAGCGTAGGCGGGAGGGCCGGCAATGAGCAGTTCTTC.

This clone has more than one count but fewer than ten. This chain uses TRBV2 with TRBJ1-4, with 7 positions matching TRBD1. After removal of 3 bases from V and 4 bases from J, the junction contained 5 bases not matched to a gene. Germline CDR1 SNHLY, CDR2 FYNNEI. The CDR3 loop spans 15 amino acids. CDR3 sequence reads: CASSDPWDSNEKLFF. The CDR3 DNA is TGTGCCAGCAGTGATCCTTGGGACAGTAATGAAAAACTGTTTTTT.

The chain links TRBV7-3 to TRBJ2-5; TRBD2 matches at 14 bases. The CDR3 loop spans 15 amino acids. The germline gives CDR1 SGHTA, CDR2 FQGTGA. The trim removed 4 bases at V and 3 bases at J, leaving 1 base unmatched. Here the CDR3 reads CASSSTSGREETQYF. The CDR3 nucleotides are TGTGCCAGCAGCTCGACTAGCGGGAGGGAAGAGACCCAGTACTTC. Complete variable domain (other parts from reference TRBV7-3 and TRBJ2-5): GAGVSQTPSNKVTEKGKYVELRCDPISGHTALYWYRQSLGQGPEFLIYFQGTGAADDSGLPNDRFFAVRPEGSVSTLKIQRTERGDSAVYLCASSSTSGREETQYFGPGTRLLVL.

This chain connects TRBV29-1 to TRBJ1-2; possible D gene TRBD1, 6 bases. Germline V gene sequence: CDR1 SQVTM, CDR2 ANQGSEA. The length of the CDR3 is 13 residues. V lost 6 bases to trimming and J lost 6 bases, with 17 bases between them. CDR3 in amino acids: CSVRRQGSHGYTF. In DNA, the CDR3 is TGCAGCGTCCGAAGGCAGGGGTCGCATGGCTACACCTTC.

The rearrangement links TRBV3-1 (or the pseudogene TRBV3-2) to TRBJ2-1; D call uncertain. V was trimmed by 1 base and J by 14 bases, leaving 12 bases between them. The CDR3 covers 12 residues. Germline V gives CDR1 LGHDT, CDR2 YNNKEL (reference sequence). The CDR3 is CASSQGSRLKFF. For the CDR3, the DNA is TGTGCCAGCAGCCAAGGCTCGAGACTGAAGTTCTTC.

The genes are TRBV4-3 and TRBJ2-7; maybe TRBD1 (5 bases). Germline assignment: CDR1 LGHNA and CDR2 YSLEER. V was clipped by 1 base and J by 1 base, with 11 bases between them. The CDR3 contains 15 residues. The CDR3 spells CASSQVWAGSYEQYF. Written as DNA, the CDR3 is TGCGCCAGCAGCCAAGTATGGGCAGGGTCCTACGAGCAGTACTTC.

V is TRBV5-6 and J is TRBJ2-7; tentatively, D is TRBD2 (6 bases). V lost 0 bases, J lost 3 bases, and 13 bases lay in between. The germline CDR1 and CDR2 sequences are SGHDT and YYEEEE. The CDR3 has 15 amino acids. CDR3 DNA: TGTGCCAGCAGCTTGGGTGCTGTGGGGGGCTACGAGCAGTACTTC. Its protein product is CASSLGAVGGYEQYF.

The rearrangement links TRBV15 to TRBJ1-2; 7 positions agree with TRBD1. J gave up 7 bases and V 5 bases, and 13 bases lay outside the gene matches. This CDR3 region has 15 residues. CDR1 and CDR2 from the germline V gene are LNHNV and YYDKDF (reference sequence). The CDR3 protein is CATSSPGGNSVGYTF. The CDR3 DNA follows: TGTGCCACCAGCTCTCCAGGGGGGAATTCGGTTGGCTACACCTTC.

The chain has TRBV29-1 and TRBJ2-1, with D tentatively TRBD1 (6 bases). CDR3 length: 14 amino acids. Germline V lookup: CDR1 SQVTM, CDR2 ANQGSEA. V was shortened by 7 bases and J by 2 bases, with 15 bases between the two germline ends. In DNA, the CDR3 is TGCAGCGCTACAGGGACCTCCACCTACAATGAGCAGTTCTTC. Protein sequence: CSATGTSTYNEQFF.

This clone came up a few times. The J gene is TRBJ1-6, the V gene TRBV5-6; 9 bases are a match to TRBD1. Unmatched junction bases numbered 11, after V lost 6 bases and J lost 7 bases. The CDR3 has 16 residues. Germline CDR1 reads SGHDT; CDR2 reads YYEEEE. As DNA, the CDR3 is TGTGCCAGCACGGTACTGGAGGGGACAGGGAATTCACCCCTCCACTTT. As protein: CASTVLEGTGNSPLHF.

This chain connects TRBV25-1 to TRBJ1-6; D may be TRBD1 (5 bases). With 4 bases removed from V and 7 bases from J, the gap between germline ends came to 8 bases. The CDR3 length is 13 residues. Germline CDR1 MGHDK, CDR2 SYGVNS. The CDR3 coding sequence is TGTGCCAGCAGTGTCTGGGGCAATTCACCCCTCCACTTT. It encodes CASSVWGNSPLHF. Using reference TRBV25-1 and TRBJ1-6 for the parts outside the CDR3, the full variable domain is EADIYQTPRYLVIGTGKKITLECSQTMGHDKMYWYQQDPGMELHLIHYSYGVNSTEKGDLSSESTVSRIRTEHFPLTLESARPSHTSQYLCASSVWGNSPLHFGNGTRLTVT.

This clone was counted once. CDR3 residues: CASSARTGMADTQYF. The CDR3 bases are TGTGCCAGCAGCGCCCGGACAGGAATGGCGGATACGCAGTATTTT. J is TRBJ2-3 and V is TRBV9; 7 nucleotides line up with TRBD1. Germline CDR1 is SGDLS and CDR2 is YYNGEE. The junction had 10 bases not matched to a gene; V was cut back by 3 bases and J by 6 bases. The CDR3 spans 15 residues.

This chain uses TRBV4-1 with TRBJ1-1; D unresolved. The germline CDR1 and CDR2 sequences are MGHRA and YSYEKL. The CDR3 length is 13 residues. The V end was cut by 1 base, the J end by 4 bases, with 7 bases between. The CDR3 DNA sequence: TGCGCCAGCAGCCAAGGGGCCGCCACTGAAGCTTTCTTT. This encodes CASSQGAATEAFF.

The V and J genes are TRBV9 and TRBJ2-1; 14 nucleotides line up with TRBD2. Germline assignment: CDR1 SGDLS and CDR2 YYNGEE. V trimming: 4 bases; J trimming: 9 bases; junction bases outside the gene matches: 9. The CDR3 has 16 residues. Here the CDR3 reads CASSPFGTSGGGEQFF. CDR3 coding DNA: TGTGCCAGCAGCCCCTTCGGGACTAGCGGGGGCGGTGAGCAGTTCTTC.